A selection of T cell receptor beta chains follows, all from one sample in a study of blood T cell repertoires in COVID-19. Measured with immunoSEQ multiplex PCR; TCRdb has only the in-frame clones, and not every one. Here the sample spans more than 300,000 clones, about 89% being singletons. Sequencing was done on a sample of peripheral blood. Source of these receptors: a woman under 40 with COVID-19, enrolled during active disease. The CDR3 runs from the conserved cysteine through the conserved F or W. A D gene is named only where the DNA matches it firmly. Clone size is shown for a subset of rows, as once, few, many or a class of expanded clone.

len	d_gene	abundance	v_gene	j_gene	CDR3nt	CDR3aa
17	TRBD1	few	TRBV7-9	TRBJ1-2	TGTGCCAGCAGCTTCTCCGGGACAGGGGGCCCTGGCTATGGCTACACCTTC	CASSFSGTGGPGYGYTF
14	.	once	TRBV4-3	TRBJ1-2	TGCGCCAGCAGCCAAGCTCAGGGAAGCTATGGCTACACCTTC	CASSQAQGSYGYTF
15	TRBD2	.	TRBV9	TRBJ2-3	TGTGCCAGCAGCGTAGCAGAGCGGGAAACAGATACGCAGTATTTT	CASSVAERETDTQYF
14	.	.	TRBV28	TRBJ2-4	TGTGCCAGCAGTCCTGAGAGGCGGGGAAACATTCAGTACTTC	CASSPERRGNIQYF
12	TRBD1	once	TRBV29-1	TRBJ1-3	TGCAGCGCAGGGACAGACGGAAACACCATATATTTT	CSAGTDGNTIYF
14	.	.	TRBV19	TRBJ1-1	TGTGCCAGTAGGAGGCCGGGACAGAACACTGAAGCTTTCTTT	CASRRPGQNTEAFF
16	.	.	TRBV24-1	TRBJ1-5	TGTGCCACCAGTGACTCCTGGGGAGATAGCAATCAGCCCCAGCATTTT	CATSDSWGDSNQPQHF
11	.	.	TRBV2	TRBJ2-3	TGTGCCAGCAGAGAGAGAGATACGCAGTATTTT	CASRERDTQYF
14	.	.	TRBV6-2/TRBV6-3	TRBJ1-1	TGTGCCAGCAGTTACTCCCTCCGGAGCACTGAAGCTTTCTTT	CASSYSLRSTEAFF
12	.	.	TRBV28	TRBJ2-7	TGTGCCAGCACCCCCACGGGGTACGAGCAGTACTTC	CASTPTGYEQYF
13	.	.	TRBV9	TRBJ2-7	TGTGCCAGCAGCGTAGAGGTCCGGGGGGAGCAGTACTTC	CASSVEVRGEQYF
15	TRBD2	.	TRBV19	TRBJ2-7	TGTGCCAGTAGTACCGGACTAGCGGGAGTCTACGAGCAGTACTTC	CASSTGLAGVYEQYF
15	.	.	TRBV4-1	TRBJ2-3	TGCGCCAGCAGCCAAAGGGACTCTAGCACAGATACGCAGTATTTT	CASSQRDSSTDTQYF
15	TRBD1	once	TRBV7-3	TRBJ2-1	TGTGCCAGCAGCTACGACAGGGGGACCTACAATGAGCAGTTCTTC	CASSYDRGTYNEQFF
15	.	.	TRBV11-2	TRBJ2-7	TGTGCCAGCAGCTTAGGGACTGCTCCGGGGAGCGAGCAGTACTTC	CASSLGTAPGSEQYF
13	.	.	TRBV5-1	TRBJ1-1	TGCGCCAGCAGCCTTTTAGGAGACACTGAAGCTTTCTTT	CASSLLGDTEAFF
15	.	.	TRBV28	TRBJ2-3	TGTGCCAGCAGTTTAGAAAATCAAGCCCCAGATACGCAGTATTTT	CASSLENQAPDTQYF
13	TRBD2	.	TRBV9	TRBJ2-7	TGTGCCAGCAGCGTCGGGACTAGCGGAAAGCAGTACTTC	CASSVGTSGKQYF
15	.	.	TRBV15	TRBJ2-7	TGTGCCACCAGCAGGGATCGGACAAAGGCATACGAGCAGTACTTC	CATSRDRTKAYEQYF
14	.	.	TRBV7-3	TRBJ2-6	TGTGCCAGCAGCCCCTCGGCTGGGGCCAACGTCCTGACTTTC	CASSPSAGANVLTF
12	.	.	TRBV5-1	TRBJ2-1	TGCGCCAGCAGCCCAAGTAGGGGCGAGCAGTTCTTC	CASSPSRGEQFF
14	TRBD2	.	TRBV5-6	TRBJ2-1	TGTGCCAGCAGCTTGGGACTAGCGGTGGCTGAGCAGTTCTTC	CASSLGLAVAEQFF
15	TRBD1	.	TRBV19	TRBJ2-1	TGTGCCAGTAACCAGGACAGGGGCTCCTACAATGAGCAGTTCTTC	CASNQDRGSYNEQFF
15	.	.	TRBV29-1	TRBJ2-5	TGCAGCGTTGAAGAAGATGAGGTCAGACAAGAGACCCAGTACTTC	CSVEEDEVRQETQYF
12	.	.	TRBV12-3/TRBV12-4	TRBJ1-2	TGTGCCAGCAGTCCTCGGACTCGTGGCTACACCTTC	CASSPRTRGYTF
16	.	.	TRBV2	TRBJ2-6	TGTGCCAGCAGTGACCCCGGACAGACTGGGGCCAACGTCCTGACTTTC	CASSDPGQTGANVLTF
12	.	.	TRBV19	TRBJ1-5	TGTGCCAGTCGGGAAGGGAATCAGCCCCAGCATTTT	CASREGNQPQHF
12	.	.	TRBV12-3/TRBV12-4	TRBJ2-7	TGTGCAGCGGGTCCTTCCTCCTACGAGCAGTACTTC	CAAGPSSYEQYF
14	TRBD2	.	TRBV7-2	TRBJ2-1	TGTGCCAGCAGCATCGGGACTAGGCTCAATGAGCAGTTCTTC	CASSIGTRLNEQFF
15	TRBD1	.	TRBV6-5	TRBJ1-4	TGTGCCAGCAGTTTCACGACAGGGGCGGAGGAAAAACTGTTTTTT	CASSFTTGAEEKLFF
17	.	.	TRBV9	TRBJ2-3	TGTGCCAGCAGCGGGGGGGACACAGCGGGACCTACAGATACGCAGTATTTT	CASSGGDTAGPTDTQYF
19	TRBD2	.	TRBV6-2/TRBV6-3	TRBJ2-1	TGTGCCAGCAGTTACTTCGAACACGAGCGGGAGGGTAACTACAATGAGCAGTTCTTC	CASSYFEHEREGNYNEQFF
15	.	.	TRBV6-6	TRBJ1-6	TGTGCCAGCAGTTACTCGGGGGGTAGGGATTCACCCCTCCACTTT	CASSYSGGRDSPLHF
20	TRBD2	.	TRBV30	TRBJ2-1	TGTGCCTGGAGTGTACTCTTTGGGGGCCAGAGCGGGAGGACCTACAATGAGCAGTTCTTC	CAWSVLFGGQSGRTYNEQFF
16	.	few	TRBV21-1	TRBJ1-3	TGTGCCAGCAGCACCCTCTTGACAGTGGTTGGAAACACCATATATTTT	CASSTLLTVVGNTIYF
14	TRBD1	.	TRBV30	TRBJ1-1	TGTGCCTGGGGGACAGGGGTGGCGAACACTGAAGCTTTCTTT	CAWGTGVANTEAFF
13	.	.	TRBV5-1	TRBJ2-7	TGCGCCAGCAGCTTGACCGGGGACTACGAGCAGTACTTC	CASSLTGDYEQYF
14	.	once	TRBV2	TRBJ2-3	TGTGCCAGCTCTCGGAAACCCGACGGGGATACGCAGTATTTT	CASSRKPDGDTQYF
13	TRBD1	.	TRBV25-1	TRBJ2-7	TGTGCCAGCTCCGGGACAGGGAGTTACGAGCAGTACTTC	CASSGTGSYEQYF
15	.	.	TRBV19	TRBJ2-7	TGTGCCAGTAGTCCTCGACTAGTAACTACCTACGAGCAGTACTTC	CASSPRLVTTYEQYF
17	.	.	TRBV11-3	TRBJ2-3	TGTGCCAGCAGCTATGGGCGCGGGGAGACTAGCACAGATACGCAGTATTTT	CASSYGRGETSTDTQYF
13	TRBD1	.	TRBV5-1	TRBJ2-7	TGCGCCAGCAGCGAGACAGGGACCTACGAGCAGTACTTC	CASSETGTYEQYF
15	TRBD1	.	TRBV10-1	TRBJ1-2	TGCGCCAGCAGTGCGACGGGACAGGGTCCCTATGGCTACACCTTC	CASSATGQGPYGYTF
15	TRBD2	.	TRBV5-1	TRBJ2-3	TGCGCCAGCAGCTTGGCCCTAGCGGGAACAGATACGCAGTATTTT	CASSLALAGTDTQYF
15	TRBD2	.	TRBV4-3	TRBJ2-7	TGCGCCAGCAGCCAAGAGGCCGGGAGGGCCTCCGAGCAGTACTTC	CASSQEAGRASEQYF
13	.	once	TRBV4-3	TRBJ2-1	TGCGCCAGCAGCCAAGGAGGGACAACAGAAATGTTCTTC	CASSQGGTTEMFF